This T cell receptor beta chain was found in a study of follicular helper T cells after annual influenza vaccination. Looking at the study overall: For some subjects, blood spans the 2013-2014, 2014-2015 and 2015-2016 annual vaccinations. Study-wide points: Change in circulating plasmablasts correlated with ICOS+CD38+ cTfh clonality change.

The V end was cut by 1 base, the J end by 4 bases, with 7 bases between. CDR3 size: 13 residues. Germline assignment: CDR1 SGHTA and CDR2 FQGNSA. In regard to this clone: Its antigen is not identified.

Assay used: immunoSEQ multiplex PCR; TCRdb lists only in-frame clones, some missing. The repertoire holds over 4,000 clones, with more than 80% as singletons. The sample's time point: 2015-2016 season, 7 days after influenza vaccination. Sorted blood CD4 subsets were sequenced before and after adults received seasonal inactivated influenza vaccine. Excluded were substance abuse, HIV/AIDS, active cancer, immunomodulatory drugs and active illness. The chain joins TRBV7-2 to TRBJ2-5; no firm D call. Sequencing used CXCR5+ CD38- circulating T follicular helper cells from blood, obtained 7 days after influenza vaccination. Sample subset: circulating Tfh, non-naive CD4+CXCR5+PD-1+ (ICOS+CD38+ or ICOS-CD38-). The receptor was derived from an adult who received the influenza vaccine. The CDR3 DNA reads TGTGCCAGCAGCTTAGGCCATGGAGAGACCCAGTACTTC. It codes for CASSLGHGETQYF.